The rows below give T cell receptor beta chains drawn from one sample of a study of identical twins. TCRdb reprocessed the 5' RACE reads with MiXCR, giving one entry per CDR3 protein. The repertoire holds over 550,000 distinct CDR3 sequences, with just over 7% as singletons. This sample also appeared in a second study, on yellow fever vaccine responses in identical twins.

Specimen: PBMCs. These receptor sequences come from a woman in her late teens or twenties in good health. Both conserved end residues are part of each CDR3. D genes are given only for firm matches. For some rows the clone size is stated as once, few or many, or as a class when expanded; others skip it.

V gene	clone size	D gene	J gene	CDR3 DNA	CDR3 protein
TRBV12-3/TRBV12-4	many	NA	TRBJ2-1	TGTGCCAGCAGTTTAGCGCGGCAGGGGATATTATACAATGAGCAGTTCTTC	CASSLARQGILYNEQFF
TRBV12-3/TRBV12-4	few	TRBD1	TRBJ1-2	TGTGCCAGCAGGGGGACAGATGGCTACACCTTC	CASRGTDGYTF
TRBV20-1	many	TRBD2	TRBJ2-1	TGCAGTGCTATGGTATTGCGCGGGGGATACAATGAGCAGTTCTTC	CSAMVLRGGYNEQFF
TRBV29-1	few	NA	TRBJ1-2	TGCAGCGTTGGGAGTGGGGCGGAAGGCTACACCTTC	CSVGSGAEGYTF
TRBV2	few	TRBD1	TRBJ2-1	TGTGCCAGCAGTGACGGGACAGGGGGCTATGAGCAGTTCTTC	CASSDGTGGYEQFF
TRBV10-3	NA	TRBD1	TRBJ2-3	TGTGCCATCAGTGAGGGGGACAGCAACACAGATACGCAGTATTTT	CAISEGDSNTDTQYF
TRBV5-1	many	TRBD1	TRBJ2-7	TGCGCCAGCAGCTACCTAGGGGGACAGGGTTCCTACGAGCAGTACTTC	CASSYLGGQGSYEQYF
TRBV18	few	NA	TRBJ2-3	TGTGCCAGCTCAACTAGTTCGGGGGCGGGCGGCACAGATACGCAGTATTTT	CASSTSSGAGGTDTQYF
TRBV5-6	NA	NA	TRBJ1-6	TGTGCCAGCAGCCGAGGACGGAGATCCCTTAATTCACCCCTCCACTTT	CASSRGRRSLNSPLHF
TRBV29-1	few	NA	TRBJ2-1	TGCAGCGTTGCGGCAGGGCTGGGGAATGAGCAGTTCTTC	CSVAAGLGNEQFF
TRBV29-1	few	NA	TRBJ2-7	TGCAGCGTTGAGCCAATCGGGGGAGGTTCATCCTACGAGCAGTACTTC	CSVEPIGGGSSYEQYF
TRBV28	many	NA	TRBJ2-3	TGTGCCAGCAGTTCCGGAGTGGACACTCCTACAGATACGCAGTATTTT	CASSSGVDTPTDTQYF
TRBV12-3/TRBV12-4	many	NA	TRBJ1-2	TGTGCCAGCAGTTTCGGACAGCTGAACTATGGCTACACCTTC	CASSFGQLNYGYTF
TRBV28	NA	NA	TRBJ1-3	TGTGCCAGCGCCCACTCTGGAAACACCATATATTTT	CASAHSGNTIYF
TRBV2	NA	TRBD1	TRBJ2-7	TGTGCCAGCAGCCTAGGACAGGGGGCTTTCTGCGAGCAGTACTTC	CASSLGQGAFCEQYF
TRBV15	few	TRBD2	TRBJ2-2	TGTGCCACCAGCAGGGCCGTAGCGGGAGTGCCCGGGGAGCTGTTTTTT	CATSRAVAGVPGELFF
TRBV2	few	TRBD1	TRBJ1-1	TGTGCCAGCAGTGGGCAGGGGGGTTTCACTGAAGCTTTCTTT	CASSGQGGFTEAFF
TRBV20-1	many	NA	TRBJ2-3	TGCAACGGACTCACCGGCGATACGCAGTATTTT	CNGLTGDTQYF